This T cell receptor beta chain is drawn from a study of blood T cell repertoires in COVID-19 (dated by TCRdb to between 2020 and 2021). As for the study more broadly: Collaborator samples came from the United States, Italy and Spain and covered acute and convalescent phases of COVID-19. The prospective study material was composed of cDNA or gDNA derived from T cells, B-cell-depleted T cells, or PBMCs. The repertoires were released in a freely available public database intended as a resource for research on the immune response to SARS-CoV-2. Deeply sampled blood TCRbeta repertoires from subjects exposed to, actively infected with, or recovered from COVID-19 were included in the dataset. Nearly every sample came with metadata listing a de-identified subject ID, COVID-19 status, age in years and sex. HLA class I and class II types, where available, came from metadata supplied by the sample provider rather than from assay-based typing. Samples came from the ongoing ImmuneRACE study (first 160 participants) plus 1,254 subjects from 6 global collaborators. On the study overall, not on this receptor specifically: Clinical and demographic metadata were provided uncurated, with the amount varying by source and participant.

TCRbeta CDR3 regions were amplified from genomic DNA using the immunoSEQ Assay, a bias-controlled multiplex PCR. The original pipeline was this. Nucleated cell counts per sample were estimated from amplification of reference gene primers within the assay. Sequence reads were collapsed and filtered to measure the absolute abundance of every unique TCRbeta CDR3 rearrangement. For each sample, productive Simpson clonality was calculated by taking the square root of Simpson's diversity index across productive rearrangements. What TCRdb holds here is the immuneACCESS table cut down to in-frame rearrangements. Part of the clones is not present; checked against another copy, under half of the missing clones reflect an unresolved V gene, and the others are unexplained. The V and J calls and the clone size are those of that table, but D and trimming were determined from the DNA. The sample records over 15,000 clones, approximately 93% of which are singletons. The ten largest clones add up to roughly 6% of the sample.

Regarding this clone: It lacks a known antigen. No quality values exist for individual bases; no much larger clone is one base distant.

Each collaborating institution followed its own protocols to collect whole blood in K2EDTA tubes. Collaborator samples were shipped for TCRbeta analysis as frozen whole blood, isolated PBMCs, or DNA extracted from either sample type. Looking up the germline V gene yields CDR1 SGDLS and CDR2 YYNGEE. V was cut back by 3 bases and J by 0 bases, leaving a gap of 13 bases between them. The CDR3 has 16 amino acids, counting the end cysteine and phenylalanine. Only CDR3 DNA is held: 48 bases, read in frame from base 1. The sequenced sample was peripheral blood. The chain is made from TRBV9 and TRBJ2-1; the D gene assignment is ambiguous. This clonotype originated in a human donor in a cohort sampled during active COVID-19. The DNA sequence follows: TGTGCCAGCAGCGGCGGTTCAGAGCGCTCCTACAATGAGCAGTTCTTC. Its translation is CASSGGSERSYNEQFF.